The clone carrying this T cell receptor (beta chain) appeared many times. The time point denotes: patch test 2, 6 weeks after DPC sensitization. Treatment indicated: therapeutic diphenylcyclopropenone sensitization with weekly scalp DPC. The CDR3 consists of 16 residues. J gave up 5 bases and V 2 bases, and 9 bases lay outside the gene matches. Germline V gene lookup returns CDR1 SGHTA and CDR2 FQGNSA. The data are from a study of human T cells and chemical hapten exposure. TCRdb called the RACE reads again in MiXCR, with one record for every CDR3 protein. The sample records approximately 97,000 distinct CDR3 sequences, 11% being singletons.

Sequenced here: whole blood, sampled in connection with sensitization to the hapten diphenylcyclopropenone (DPC). The receptor was derived from a middle-aged woman with alopecia areata. Some clones in this sample may be carry-over from other donors' samples. J is TRBJ1-1 and V is TRBV7-2, with 9 bases identical to TRBD1. The CDR3 DNA reads TGTGCCAGCAGCTTAAGGGTAAGAGGACAGGGGACTGAAGCTTTCTTT. Residues: CASSLRVRGQGTEAFF.